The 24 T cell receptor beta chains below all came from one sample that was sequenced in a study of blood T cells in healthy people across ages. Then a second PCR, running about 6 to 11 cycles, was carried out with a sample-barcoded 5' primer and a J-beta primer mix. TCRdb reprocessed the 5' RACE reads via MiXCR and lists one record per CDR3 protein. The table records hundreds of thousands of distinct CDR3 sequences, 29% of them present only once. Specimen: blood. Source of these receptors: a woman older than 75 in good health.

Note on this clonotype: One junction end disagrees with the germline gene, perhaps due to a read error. This CDR3 reads CACRGGGYTF. CDR3 sequence (DNA): TGTGCCTGCAGGGGCGGGGGCTACACCTTC. This chain links TRBV5-8 with TRBJ1-2, with D perhaps TRBD1 (6 bases). CDR1 is SGHTS, CDR2 YDEGEE, per germline. CDR3 length: 10 amino acids.

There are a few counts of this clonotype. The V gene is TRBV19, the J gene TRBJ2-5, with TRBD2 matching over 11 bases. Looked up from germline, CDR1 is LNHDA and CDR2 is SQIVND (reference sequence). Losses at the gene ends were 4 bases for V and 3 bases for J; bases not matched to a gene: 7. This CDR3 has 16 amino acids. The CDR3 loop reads CASSTSLLAGEETQYF. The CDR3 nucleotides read TGTGCCAGTAGTACAAGCCTACTAGCGGGGGAAGAGACCCAGTACTTC.

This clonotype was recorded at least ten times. CDR3 amino acids: CASSPETKEQYF. The CDR3 nucleotides read TGTGCCAGCTCACCGGAGACAAAAGAGCAGTACTTC. The chain uses TRBV18 and TRBJ2-5; the D is unclear. Looked up from germline, CDR1 is KGHSH and CDR2 is LQKENI. This CDR3 is built from 12 residues. Trimming pared 3 bases from V and 11 bases from J, leaving 13 bases between.

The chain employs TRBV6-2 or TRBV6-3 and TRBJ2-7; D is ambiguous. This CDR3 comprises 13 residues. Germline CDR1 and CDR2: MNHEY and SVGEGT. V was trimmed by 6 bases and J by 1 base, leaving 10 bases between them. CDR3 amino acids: CASSQFFSYEQYF. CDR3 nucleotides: TGTGCCAGCAGCCAGTTTTTTTCCTACGAGCAGTACTTC.

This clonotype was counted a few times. This CDR3 reads CASSSRVRDTDTQYF. CDR3 DNA: TGTGCCAGCAGTTCTAGGGTGCGGGACACAGATACGCAGTATTTT. This chain connects TRBV11-2 to TRBJ2-3; the D gene is possibly TRBD2 (6 bases). Germline V gene data show CDR1 as SGHAT and CDR2 as FQNNGV. The V gene lost 6 bases and the J gene lost 2 bases, with 15 bases spanning the gap. The CDR3 has 15 residues.

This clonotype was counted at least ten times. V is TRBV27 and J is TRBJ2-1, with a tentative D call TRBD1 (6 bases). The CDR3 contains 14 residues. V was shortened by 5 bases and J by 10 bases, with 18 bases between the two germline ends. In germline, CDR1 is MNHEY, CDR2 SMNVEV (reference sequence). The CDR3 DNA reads TGTGCCAGCAGTCTTGGGACACTAACAAGGGAGCAGTTCTTC. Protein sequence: CASSLGTLTREQFF.

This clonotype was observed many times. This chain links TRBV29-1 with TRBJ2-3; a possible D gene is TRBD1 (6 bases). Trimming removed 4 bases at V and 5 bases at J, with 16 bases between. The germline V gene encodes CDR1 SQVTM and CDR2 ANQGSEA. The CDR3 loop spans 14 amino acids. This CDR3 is CSVAVGGRGDTQYF. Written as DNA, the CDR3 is TGCAGCGTTGCAGTTGGGGGCCGTGGAGATACGCAGTATTTT.

The CDR3 reads CASSLGEGSGPLYGYTF. The DNA for the CDR3 is TGCGCCAGCAGCTTGGGAGAAGGGTCGGGACCCCTCTATGGCTACACCTTC. This rearrangement joins TRBV5-1 to TRBJ1-2, with a weak D call TRBD1 (5 bases). V was pared by 0 bases and J by 4 bases, with 19 bases between. This CDR3 spans 17 amino acids. Germline lookup yields CDR1 SGHRS and CDR2 YFSETQ.

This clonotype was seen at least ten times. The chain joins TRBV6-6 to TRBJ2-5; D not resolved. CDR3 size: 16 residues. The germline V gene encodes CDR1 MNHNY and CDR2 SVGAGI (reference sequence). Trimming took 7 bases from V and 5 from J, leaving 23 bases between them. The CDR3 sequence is CASNSRLGTKEETQYF. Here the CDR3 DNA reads TGTGCCAGCAATTCCCGGTTGGGCACCAAAGAGGAGACCCAGTACTTC.

For the CDR3, the DNA is TGTGCCAGCAGCTGGGACAGGGGGTGCAATGAGCAGTTCTTC. Encoded protein: CASSWDRGCNEQFF. This chain joins TRBV6-2 or TRBV6-3 and TRBJ2-1; 11 bases match TRBD1. The trim removed 6 bases at V and 6 bases at J, leaving 4 bases unmatched. This CDR3 contains 14 residues. The germline gives CDR1 MNHEY, CDR2 SVGEGT.

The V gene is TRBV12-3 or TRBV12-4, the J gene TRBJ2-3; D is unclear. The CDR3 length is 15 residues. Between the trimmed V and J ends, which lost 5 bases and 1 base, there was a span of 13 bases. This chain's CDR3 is CASSLGKLRTDTQYF. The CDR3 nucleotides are TGTGCCAGCAGTCTTGGGAAACTGCGCACAGATACGCAGTATTTT.

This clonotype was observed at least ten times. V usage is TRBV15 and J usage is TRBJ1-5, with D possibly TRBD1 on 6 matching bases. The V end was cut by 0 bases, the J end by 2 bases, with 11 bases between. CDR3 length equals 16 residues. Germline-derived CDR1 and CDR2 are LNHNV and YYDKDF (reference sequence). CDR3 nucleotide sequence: TGTGCCACCAGCAGAGATGTCGGGGGCGGCAATCAGCCCCAGCATTTT. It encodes CATSRDVGGGNQPQHF.

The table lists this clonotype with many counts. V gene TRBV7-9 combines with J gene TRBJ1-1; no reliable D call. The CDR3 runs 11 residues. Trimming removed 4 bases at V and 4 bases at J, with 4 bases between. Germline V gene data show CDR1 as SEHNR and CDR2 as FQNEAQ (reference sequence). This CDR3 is CASSYITEAFF. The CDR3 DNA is TGTGCCAGCAGCTACATCACTGAAGCTTTCTTT.

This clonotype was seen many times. CDR3 DNA: TGCAGTGCTGGAGGGGGGTATGGGTCTGGGGCCAACGTCCTGACTTTC. This gives the protein CSAGGGYGSGANVLTF. The chain combines TRBV20-1 with TRBJ2-6; tentatively, D is TRBD1 or TRBD2 (6 bases each). Trimming took off 5 bases at V and 1 base at J, with 15 bases between the two ends. Germline V gene lookup returns CDR1 DFQATT and CDR2 SNEGSKA (reference sequence). This CDR3 contains 16 residues.

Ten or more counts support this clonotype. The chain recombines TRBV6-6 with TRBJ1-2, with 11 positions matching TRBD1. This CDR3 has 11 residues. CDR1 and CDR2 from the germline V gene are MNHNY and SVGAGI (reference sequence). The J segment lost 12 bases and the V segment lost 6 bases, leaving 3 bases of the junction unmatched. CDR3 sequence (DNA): TGTGCCAGCAGCCCGGGACAGGGGGACACCTTC. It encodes CASSPGQGDTF.

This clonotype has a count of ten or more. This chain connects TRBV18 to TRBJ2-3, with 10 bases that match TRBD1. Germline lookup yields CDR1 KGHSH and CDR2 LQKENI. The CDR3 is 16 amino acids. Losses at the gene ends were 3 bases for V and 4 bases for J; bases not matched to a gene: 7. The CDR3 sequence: CASSPRDRGRADTQYF. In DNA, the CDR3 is TGTGCCAGCTCACCCCGGGACAGGGGTAGAGCAGATACGCAGTATTTT.

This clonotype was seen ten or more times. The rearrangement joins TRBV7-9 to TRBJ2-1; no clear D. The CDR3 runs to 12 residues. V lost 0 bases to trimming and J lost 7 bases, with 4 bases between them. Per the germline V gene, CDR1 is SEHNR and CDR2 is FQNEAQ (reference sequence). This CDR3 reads CASSLAQNEQFF. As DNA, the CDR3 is TGTGCCAGCAGCTTAGCCCAGAATGAGCAGTTCTTC.

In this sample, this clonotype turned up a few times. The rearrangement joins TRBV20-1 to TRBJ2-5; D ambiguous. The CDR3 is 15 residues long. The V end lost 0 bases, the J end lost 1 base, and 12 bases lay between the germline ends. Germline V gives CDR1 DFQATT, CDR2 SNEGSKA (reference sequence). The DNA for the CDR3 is TGCAGTGCTAGAGACGGTGGACGGATCCAAGAGACCCAGTACTTC. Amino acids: CSARDGGRIQETQYF.

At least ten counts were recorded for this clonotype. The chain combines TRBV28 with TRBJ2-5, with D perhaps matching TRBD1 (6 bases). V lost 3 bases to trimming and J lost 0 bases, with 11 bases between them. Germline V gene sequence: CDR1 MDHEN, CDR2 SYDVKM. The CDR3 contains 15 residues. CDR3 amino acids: CASSFAGQNQETQYF. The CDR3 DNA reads TGTGCCAGCAGTTTCGCCGGACAGAACCAAGAGACCCAGTACTTC. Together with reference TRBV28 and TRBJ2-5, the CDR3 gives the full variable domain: DVKVTQSSRYLVKRTGEKVFLECVQDMDHENMFWYRQDPGLGLRLIYFSYDVKMKEKGDIPEGYSVSREKKERFSLILESASTNQTSMYLCASSFAGQNQETQYFGPGTRLLVL.

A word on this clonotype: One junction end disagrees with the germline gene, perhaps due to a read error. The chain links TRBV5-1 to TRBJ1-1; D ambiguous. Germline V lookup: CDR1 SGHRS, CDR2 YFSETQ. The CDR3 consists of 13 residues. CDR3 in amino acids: CTSSWVERAEAFF. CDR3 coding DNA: TGCACCAGCAGCTGGGTGGAGAGGGCTGAAGCTTTCTTT.

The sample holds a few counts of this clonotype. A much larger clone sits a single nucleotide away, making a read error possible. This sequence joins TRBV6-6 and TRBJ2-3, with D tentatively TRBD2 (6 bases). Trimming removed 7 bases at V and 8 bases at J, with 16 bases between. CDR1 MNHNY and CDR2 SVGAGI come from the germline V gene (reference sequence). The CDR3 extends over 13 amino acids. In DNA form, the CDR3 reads TGTGCCAGCACCAAACTAGCATGGGGTACGCAGTATTTT. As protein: CASTKLAWGTQYF.

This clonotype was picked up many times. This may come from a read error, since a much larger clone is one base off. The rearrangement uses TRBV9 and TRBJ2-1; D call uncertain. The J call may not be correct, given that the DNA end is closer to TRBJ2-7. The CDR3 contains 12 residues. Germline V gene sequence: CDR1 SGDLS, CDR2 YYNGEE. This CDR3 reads CASSETHNEQYF. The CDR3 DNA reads TGTGCCAGCAGCGAGACCCACAATGAGCAGTACTTC.

CDR3 coding DNA: TGTGCCACCAGTGGTTTCGGACAGGGACGTTCAGATACGCAGTATTTT. This gives the protein CATSGFGQGRSDTQYF. The chain combines TRBV24-1 with TRBJ2-3; TRBD1 matches 8 bases. There are 16 residues in the CDR3. The junction had 10 bases not matched to a gene; V was cut back by 5 bases and J by 4 bases. Per germline, CDR1 KGHDR and CDR2 SFDVKD.

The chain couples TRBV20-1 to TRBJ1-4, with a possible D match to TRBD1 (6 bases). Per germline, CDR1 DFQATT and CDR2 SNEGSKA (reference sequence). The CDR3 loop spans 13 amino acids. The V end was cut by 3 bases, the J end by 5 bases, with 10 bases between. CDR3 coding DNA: TGCAGTGCTAGTCAGGGGTACAATGAAAAACTGTTTTTT. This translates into CSASQGYNEKLFF.